The 30 T cell receptor beta chains in this list originate from one sample, sequenced in a study of blood T cell repertoires in COVID-19. Repertoires were generated with immunoSEQ multiplex PCR, while TCRdb's copy carries only in-frame clones and drops some. The sample comprises some 340,000 clones, around 80% of which are singletons, and under 3% rests with the top ten. The sequenced sample was peripheral blood. Source of these receptors: a man in his thirties or forties with active or convalescent COVID-19.

DNA of the CDR3: TGTGCCAGCAGCTTAGTCCAGGGCAATCGTCAGCCCCAGCATTTT. It yields the protein CASSLVQGNRQPQHF. V usage is TRBV7-2 and J usage is TRBJ1-5, with a tentative D call TRBD1 (5 bases). The CDR3 has 15 residues. Trimming shortened V by 1 base and J by 6 bases, and 13 bases separated the two germline ends. Germline V CDR1 and CDR2: SGHTA, FQGNSA.

The chain carries TRBV4-1 and TRBJ2-7; TRBD1 agrees at 7 bases. Trimming took 5 bases from V and 2 from J; bases not matched to a gene: 9. Germline V gives CDR1 MGHRA, CDR2 YSYEKL. The CDR3 covers 15 residues. The CDR3 sequence is CASSRTETGTYEQYF. As DNA, the CDR3 is TGCGCCAGCAGCAGGACCGAGACAGGGACCTACGAGCAGTACTTC.

In its sample, this clone was seen a few times. The gene calls are TRBV5-1 and TRBJ1-3, with D possibly TRBD1 on 5 matching bases. The germline V gene has CDR1 SGHRS and CDR2 YFSETQ. V was pared by 0 bases and J by 1 base, with 5 bases between. The CDR3 is made up of 14 amino acids. CDR3 in amino acids: CASSLAGSGNTIYF. The CDR3, as DNA: TGCGCCAGCAGCTTGGCAGGGTCTGGAAACACCATATATTTT. Drawing the rest from reference TRBV5-1 and TRBJ1-3, the complete variable domain is KAGVTQTPRYLIKTRGQQVTLSCSPISGHRSVSWYQQTPGQGLQFLFEYFSETQRNKGNFPGRFSGRQFSNSRSEMNVSTLELGDSALYLCASSLAGSGNTIYFGEGSWLTVV.

The chain couples TRBV9 to TRBJ2-3; the D gene is possibly TRBD1 (5 bases). Trimming cost V 7 bases and J 2 bases, with 14 bases left between them. CDR3 length equals 14 residues. Germline loops: CDR1 SGDLS, CDR2 YYNGEE. CDR3 bases: TGTGCCAGCTCAACCGACAGCTTCACAGATACGCAGTATTTT. Amino acids: CASSTDSFTDTQYF.

The chain uses TRBV6-4 and TRBJ1-1, with no clear D. Trimming cost V 6 bases and J 3 bases, with 17 bases left between them. CDR1 is MRHNA, CDR2 SNTAGT, per germline. The CDR3 contains 15 residues. CDR3 loop: CASRLSPGVDTEAFF. CDR3 nucleotides: TGTGCCAGCAGGCTATCACCAGGTGTGGACACTGAAGCTTTCTTT.

J is TRBJ1-4 and V is TRBV19; 12 nucleotides agree with TRBD1. Germline V lookup: CDR1 LNHDA, CDR2 SQIVND (reference sequence). The junction had 8 bases not matched to a gene; V was cut back by 5 bases and J by 1 base. CDR3 length: 18 amino acids. This CDR3 reads CASSLPWDRGQTNEKLFF. The CDR3 nucleotides are TGTGCCAGTAGTCTACCATGGGACAGGGGGCAAACTAATGAAAAACTGTTTTTT.

V gene TRBV3-1 (or the pseudogene TRBV3-2) combines with J gene TRBJ1-1, with 8 bases lining up with TRBD1. The germline CDR1 and CDR2 sequences are LGHDT and YNNKEL (reference sequence). The CDR3 is made up of 15 amino acids. The trim removed 3 bases at V and 4 bases at J, leaving 7 bases unmatched. CDR3 sequence (DNA): TGTGCCAGCAGCCAGGACAGGGCTACGGGCACTGAAGCTTTCTTT. As protein: CASSQDRATGTEAFF.

CDR3 sequence reads: CASSYRGRGYQPQHF. In nucleotides, the CDR3 is TGTGCCAGCAGTTACAGGGGCAGGGGGTACCAGCCCCAGCATTTT. The genes are TRBV6-2 or TRBV6-3 and TRBJ1-5, with 7 bases fitting TRBD1. V dropped 2 bases and J dropped 7; count of bases not matched to a gene: 8. CDR1 is MNHEY and CDR2 is SVGEGT in the germline V gene. The CDR3 covers 15 residues.

CDR3 coding DNA: TGTGCCAGCAGCGTAGTAGGGGGCGGGGAGCTGTTTTTT. Translated, it gives CASSVVGGGELFF. The chain is built from TRBV9 and TRBJ2-2, with a possible D match to TRBD1 (6 bases). The CDR3 contains 13 residues. Looked up from germline, CDR1 is SGDLS and CDR2 is YYNGEE. Deletions cut 0 bases from V and 7 bases from J, with 7 bases between.

This chain uses TRBV19 with TRBJ1-4; possibly TRBD1 for D (6 bases). With 6 bases removed from V and 8 bases from J, the gap between germline ends came to 16 bases. Germline V lookup: CDR1 LNHDA, CDR2 SQIVND (reference sequence). The CDR3 is made up of 14 amino acids. Here the CDR3 reads CASRRLGTGEKLFF. The CDR3 DNA is TGTGCCAGTAGGCGTCTGGGCACAGGGGAAAAACTGTTTTTT.

This clone has only one observation. The chain recombines TRBV21-1 with TRBJ2-5; the table calls TRBD2, which could not be checked here. TRBV21-1 is a listed pseudogene. The CDR3 sequence is 14 residues long. CDR3 sequence (DNA): TGTGCCAGCAGCGAAATGAGGGTAGAAGAGACCCAGTACTTC. Its translation: CASSEMRVEETQYF.

This rearrangement joins TRBV3-1 (or the pseudogene TRBV3-2) to TRBJ1-2, with D possibly matching TRBD1 (5 bases). Trimming shortened V by 1 base and J by 4 bases, and 10 bases separated the two germline ends. Germline values: CDR1 LGHDT, CDR2 YNNKEL (reference sequence). This CDR3 has 14 residues. The CDR3 loop reads CASSQGTFSYGYTF. In nucleotides, the CDR3 is TGTGCCAGCAGCCAAGGGACATTCTCCTATGGCTACACCTTC.

J is TRBJ1-1 and V is TRBV16; D is ambiguous. This CDR3 is 15 amino acids long. Germline V gives CDR1 KGHSY, CDR2 FQNENV. V was trimmed by 2 bases and J by 0 bases, leaving 10 bases between them. CDR3 region: CASSQRRALNTEAFF. The CDR3, as DNA: TGTGCCAGCAGCCAACGGAGGGCCCTGAACACTGAAGCTTTCTTT.

The chain is built from TRBV7-2 and TRBJ2-1, with 11 bases matching TRBD2. The CDR3 consists of 17 residues. Germline loops: CDR1 SGHTA, CDR2 FQGNSA. V trimming: 1 base; J trimming: 5 bases; junction bases outside the gene matches: 7. The CDR3 DNA sequence: TGTGCCAGCAGCTTAGAATTGACTAGCGGGAACGACAATGAGCAGTTCTTC. Protein: CASSLELTSGNDNEQFF.

The rearrangement uses TRBV30 and TRBJ1-2, with D perhaps matching TRBD1 (5 bases). The CDR3 has 14 residues. Germline V gives CDR1 GTSNPN, CDR2 SVGIG (reference sequence). Deletions cut 0 bases from V and 8 bases from J, with 16 bases between. The CDR3 is CAWSVGSPRGGYTF. The CDR3 DNA is TGTGCCTGGAGTGTAGGCAGCCCTAGGGGCGGCTACACCTTC.

The rearrangement links TRBV21-1 to TRBJ1-5; whether TRBD1, the table's D call, matches the DNA was not checked. TRBV21-1 is classified as a pseudogene. The CDR3 loop spans 18 amino acids. This chain's CDR3 is CASSKRIIGKGIGQPQHF. The CDR3 DNA follows: TGTGCCAGCAGCAAGCGTATTATTGGGAAGGGGATCGGCCAGCCCCAGCATTTT.

This chain joins TRBV6-5 and TRBJ1-6; 11 bases line up with TRBD1. The CDR3 has 16 residues. Germline-derived CDR1 and CDR2 are MNHEY and SVGAGI. Trimming took 3 bases from V and 5 from J; bases not matched to a gene: 3. The CDR3 loop is CASSYGTGGNNSPLHF. The CDR3 region has the DNA TGTGCCAGCAGTTATGGGACAGGGGGAAATAATTCACCCCTCCACTTT.

The V gene is TRBV6-5, the J gene TRBJ1-3; tentatively, D is TRBD1 (6 bases). Germline CDR1 MNHEY, CDR2 SVGAGI. The V gene lost 2 bases and the J gene lost 0 bases, with 11 bases spanning the gap. CDR3 length: 16 residues. CDR3 DNA: TGTGCCAGCAGTTACGCCCAGGGGTCCTCTGGAAACACCATATATTTT. Residues: CASSYAQGSSGNTIYF.

The V gene is TRBV27, the J gene TRBJ1-1; D is undetermined. Trimming stripped 3 bases from V and 5 bases from J, with 13 bases between. CDR3 size: 14 residues. Germline CDR1 and CDR2: MNHEY and SMNVEV (reference sequence). The CDR3 protein is CASSFYRGGTEAFF. The CDR3, as DNA: TGTGCCAGCAGTTTCTATCGGGGAGGTACTGAAGCTTTCTTT.

This chain joins TRBV28 and TRBJ2-1; 11 bases match TRBD2. The trim removed 1 base at V and 6 bases at J, leaving 5 bases unmatched. Germline V lookup: CDR1 MDHEN, CDR2 SYDVKM. This CDR3 has 16 residues. This CDR3 reads CASSLYFLAGGNEQFF. The DNA of the CDR3 is TGTGCCAGCAGTTTATACTTCCTAGCGGGAGGCAATGAGCAGTTCTTC.

This chain links TRBV19 with TRBJ2-3; D might be TRBD1 (5 bases). CDR3 length equals 16 residues. Deletions cut 1 base from V and 0 bases from J, with 11 bases between. Germline CDR1 and CDR2: LNHDA and SQIVND (reference sequence). CDR3 protein: CASSIGSAGSTDTQYF. The CDR3, as DNA: TGTGCCAGTAGTATAGGGTCGGCAGGGAGCACAGATACGCAGTATTTT.

A note on this clone: The same CDR3 can be traced to other DNA sequences in this sample. The genes are TRBV4-3 and TRBJ2-2; no clear D gene. The CDR3 runs 15 residues. The ends were cut back, 1 base at V and 4 bases at J, with 10 bases in the middle. CDR1 and CDR2 from the germline V gene are LGHNA and YSLEER. CDR3 in amino acids: CASSQAGLRTGELFF. The CDR3 coding sequence is TGCGCCAGCAGCCAAGCAGGATTACGCACCGGGGAGCTGTTTTTT.

CDR3 DNA sequence: TGTGCCACCAGCAGAGGGCAGGGCGCTAACTATGGCTACACCTTC. Its protein is CATSRGQGANYGYTF. The rearrangement uses TRBV15 and TRBJ1-2, with D perhaps TRBD1 (5 bases). The CDR3 extends over 15 amino acids. V lost 1 base and J lost 0, with 9 bases in between. Germline V gene sequence: CDR1 LNHNV, CDR2 YYDKDF (reference sequence).

This sequence joins TRBV10-3 and TRBJ1-5, with 9 bases aligning to TRBD1. This CDR3 has 15 residues. V was pared by 6 bases and J by 0 bases, with 3 bases of the junction left unmatched. Germline V gene sequence: CDR1 ENHRY, CDR2 SYGVKD. DNA of the CDR3: TGTGCCATCAGCCGGACAGGGGATAGCAATCAGCCCCAGCATTTT. It is translated as CAISRTGDSNQPQHF.

J is TRBJ1-4 and V is TRBV19; TRBD1 matches at 7 bases. Germline V gives CDR1 LNHDA, CDR2 SQIVND (reference sequence). The CDR3 is made up of 15 amino acids. Germline trimming cut 5 bases from V and 6 bases from J; bases unmatched to any gene: 9. Written as DNA, the CDR3 is TGTGCCAGTAGTTCCGGACAGGAGTCGTATGAAAAACTGTTTTTT. Translation gives CASSSGQESYEKLFF.

This chain uses TRBV19 with TRBJ2-7; 7 nucleotides agree with TRBD1. V shed 5 bases, J shed 1 base, and the junction held 14 bases outside the gene matches. Germline-derived CDR1 and CDR2 are LNHDA and SQIVND (reference sequence). The CDR3 length is 17 residues. CDR3 sequence (DNA): TGTGCCAGTAGTGGACCCCGGGACAGTTCATTTTCCTACGAGCAGTACTTC. It is translated as CASSGPRDSSFSYEQYF.

The chain recombines TRBV5-8 with TRBJ2-6; D gene ambiguous. Trimming shortened V by 3 bases and J by 3 bases, and 16 bases separated the two germline ends. CDR1 SGHTS and CDR2 YDEGEE come from the germline V gene. CDR3 length equals 17 residues. The CDR3 DNA follows: TGTGCCAGCAGCTCCGGCGGCCGGGTGGGTGGGGCCAACGTCCTGACTTTC. Residues: CASSSGGRVGGANVLTF. Drawing the rest from reference TRBV5-8 and TRBJ2-6, the complete variable domain is EAGVTQSPTHLIKTRGQQATLRCSPISGHTSVYWYQQALGLGLQFLLWYDEGEERNRGNFPPRFSGRQFPNYSSELNVNALELEDSALYLCASSSGGRVGGANVLTFGAGSRLTVL.

The rearrangement joins TRBV30 to TRBJ2-3, with TRBD2 matching over 8 bases. The CDR3 consists of 13 residues. Trimming cost V 0 bases and J 11 bases; bases outside gene matches: 7. Germline-derived CDR1 and CDR2 are GTSNPN and SVGIG (reference sequence). The CDR3 nucleotides read TGTGCCTGGAGTGTACGGGGGACTAGGATGCAGTATTTT. Translation: CAWSVRGTRMQYF.

The genes are TRBV11-2 and TRBJ2-7, with TRBD1 matching over 8 bases. Germline V lookup: CDR1 SGHAT, CDR2 FQNNGV. The V and J ends lost 5 bases and 4 bases, in that order; junction bases with no gene match: 4. CDR3 size: 13 residues. The CDR3 loop reads CASSPGTGYEQYF. DNA of the CDR3: TGTGCCAGCAGCCCAGGGACAGGATACGAGCAGTACTTC.

This clone was counted a few times. CDR3 residues: CASRLNSPLHF. The CDR3 DNA sequence: TGTGCCAGCAGATTAAATTCACCCCTCCACTTT. The chain links TRBV2 to TRBJ1-6; D call uncertain. V was trimmed by 6 bases and J by 7 bases, leaving 4 bases between them. The CDR3 consists of 11 residues. Per germline, CDR1 SNHLY and CDR2 FYNNEI.